What follows are 22 T cell receptor beta chains derived from one specimen sequenced in a study of blood T cell repertoires in COVID-19 (dated by TCRdb to the early 2020s). The library relied on the immunoSEQ multiplex PCR assay. Not all clones reach the TCRdb copy of this immuneACCESS table, which keeps in-frame sequences only. Checked studies attribute under half of the gap to unresolved V genes and leave the rest unexplained. This sample holds under 300,000 clones; approximately 88% were observed only once. The ten most abundant clones make up around 0.8% of the sample. The sequencing input was peripheral blood. Source of these receptors: a woman aged 25 to 39 with acute or convalescent COVID-19.

The V call is TRBV25-1, the J call TRBJ2-5; 7 bases are shared with TRBD1. Unmatched junction bases numbered 4, after V lost 8 bases and J lost 1 base. Germline values: CDR1 MGHDK, CDR2 SYGVNS. This CDR3 comprises 13 residues. CDR3 region: CASLGTAQETQYF. CDR3 nucleotide sequence: TGTGCCAGCCTAGGGACAGCCCAAGAGACCCAGTACTTC.

V and J are TRBV27 and TRBJ1-1, with a tentative D call TRBD1 (5 bases). Trimming took 3 bases from V and 0 from J, leaving 8 bases between them. The CDR3 totals 14 residues. The V gene's germline CDR1 is MNHEY and CDR2 SMNVEV (reference sequence). The CDR3 DNA reads TGTGCCAGCAGTTTGCAGGGTGTGAACACTGAAGCTTTCTTT. Translation: CASSLQGVNTEAFF.

This rearrangement joins TRBV24-1 to TRBJ2-7, with TRBD1 matching over 10 bases. Germline values: CDR1 KGHDR, CDR2 SFDVKD. J lost 5 bases, V lost 4 bases, and 10 bases had no gene match. The CDR3 sequence is 16 residues long. Here the CDR3 reads CATSDTPGQGRNEQYF. The CDR3 DNA is TGTGCCACCAGTGACACTCCGGGACAGGGGCGGAACGAGCAGTACTTC.

This clone has just one count. The chain carries TRBV6-6 and TRBJ2-1, with 9 bases aligning to TRBD1. This CDR3 is built from 15 residues. J lost 4 bases, V lost 5 bases, and 6 bases had no gene match. Germline lookup yields CDR1 MNHNY and CDR2 SVGAGI (reference sequence). The DNA of the CDR3 is TGTGCCAGCAGTCAACAGGGGGCGTCTTACAATGAGCAGTTCTTC. Translating gives CASSQQGASYNEQFF.

The rearrangement links TRBV4-1 to TRBJ1-3, with TRBD1 identical over 8 bases. CDR3 length: 15 amino acids. The germline CDR1 and CDR2 sequences are MGHRA and YSYEKL. Germline trimming cut 4 bases from V and 2 bases from J; bases unmatched to any gene: 4. This CDR3 reads CASSLDRVPGNTIYF. CDR3 nucleotides: TGCGCCAGCAGCCTGGACAGGGTTCCTGGAAACACCATATATTTT.

This clone was seen only a few times. The chain links TRBV19 to TRBJ1-1, with D perhaps TRBD1 (6 bases). The germline gives CDR1 LNHDA, CDR2 SQIVND (reference sequence). The CDR3 is made up of 14 amino acids. The germline V and J ends were trimmed by 9 bases and 1 base, with 15 bases remaining between them. The CDR3 loop reads CASRKGQQNTEAFF. DNA for the CDR3: TGTGCCAGCCGAAAAGGACAGCAGAACACTGAAGCTTTCTTT.

V is TRBV27 and J is TRBJ2-2; D remains unclear. V lost 4 bases to trimming and J lost 7 bases, with 4 bases between them. The CDR3 is made up of 11 amino acids. CDR1 is MNHEY and CDR2 is SMNVEV in the germline V gene (reference sequence). CDR3 in DNA: TGTGCCAGCAGTTCATTCGGGGAGCTGTTTTTT. Residues: CASSSFGELFF.

The rearrangement links TRBV27 to TRBJ2-3; TRBD2 agrees at 8 bases. CDR1 and CDR2 from the germline V gene are MNHEY and SMNVEV (reference sequence). V gave up 5 bases and J gave up 6 bases; unmatched junction bases: 10. The CDR3 has 15 amino acids. CDR3 protein: CASSPSGRRGDTQYF. The CDR3 DNA sequence: TGTGCCAGCAGTCCCAGCGGGAGACGAGGCGATACGCAGTATTTT.

V and J are TRBV7-6 and TRBJ2-5, with TRBD1 matching 10 bases. CDR3 length: 13 residues. Trimming cost V 5 bases and J 5 bases; bases outside gene matches: 2. The germline V gene encodes CDR1 SGHVS and CDR2 FNYEAQ. The CDR3 coding sequence is TGTGCCAGCAGCAGGGGACAGGGGGAGACCCAGTACTTC. It yields the protein CASSRGQGETQYF. The full variable domain, with the rest looked up from reference TRBV7-6 and TRBJ2-5, is GAGVSQSPRYKVTKRGQDVALRCDPISGHVSLYWYRQALGQGPEFLTYFNYEAQQDKSGLPNDRFSAERPEGSISTLTIQRTEQRDSAMYRCASSRGQGETQYFGPGTRLLVL.

Note on this clone: Other DNA sequences in this sample translate to the same CDR3. The genes are TRBV7-2 and TRBJ2-7; 10 bases agree with TRBD2. Germline CDR1 reads SGHTA; CDR2 reads FQGNSA. V lost 8 bases and J lost 4; bases outside the gene matches: 8. The CDR3 is made up of 14 amino acids. CDR3 region: CASSQGLATYEQYF. CDR3 sequence (DNA): TGTGCCAGCTCACAGGGACTAGCGACTTACGAGCAGTACTTC. The entire variable domain, with the rest obtained from reference TRBV7-2 and TRBJ2-7, is as follows: GAGVSQSPSNKVTEKGKDVELRCDPISGHTALYWYRQSLGQGLEFLIYFQGNSAPDKSGLPSDRFSAERTGGSVSTLTIQRTQQEDSAVYLCASSQGLATYEQYFGPGTRLTVT.

The chain uses TRBV15 and TRBJ1-1; 9 bases map to TRBD1. The V segment lost 0 bases and the J segment 7 bases; nucleotides outside the gene matches: 12. The germline V gene has CDR1 LNHNV and CDR2 YYDKDF (reference sequence). The CDR3 length is 17 residues. CDR3 nucleotides: TGTGCCACCAGCAGAGACCTAATACAGGGGGCAGTAGGTGAAGCTTTCTTT. It yields the protein CATSRDLIQGAVGEAFF.

In nucleotides, the CDR3 is TGTGCCTGGAGTGTATCCAGCAGGGCCGGGGAGCAGTACTTC. It encodes CAWSVSSRAGEQYF. The rearrangement joins TRBV30 to TRBJ2-7, with D possibly matching TRBD1 (5 bases). Germline loops: CDR1 GTSNPN, CDR2 SVGIG (reference sequence). This CDR3 comprises 14 residues. Trimming removed 0 bases from V and 7 bases from J, with 16 bases in between.

The chain joins TRBV24-1 to TRBJ2-7, with 9 bases matching TRBD1. Losses at the gene ends were 5 bases for V and 6 bases for J; bases not matched to a gene: 10. The germline gives CDR1 KGHDR, CDR2 SFDVKD. The CDR3 has 15 amino acids. The CDR3 DNA reads TGTGCCACCAGTGCCCCGGGACAGGGTGAAGGCGAGCAGTACTTC. Amino acid sequence: CATSAPGQGEGEQYF.

The chain couples TRBV6-5 to TRBJ1-5; perhaps TRBD1 as D (5 bases). V was trimmed by 6 bases and J by 0 bases, leaving 6 bases between them. The CDR3 loop spans 13 amino acids. In germline, CDR1 is MNHEY, CDR2 SVGAGI. CDR3 residues: CASRTGSNQPQHF. DNA of the CDR3: TGTGCCAGCAGAACAGGTAGCAATCAGCCCCAGCATTTT.

In regard to this clone: A junction end diverges from the germline sequence, so it may reflect a read error. This chain connects TRBV7-9 to TRBJ2-1, with TRBD1 matching 9 bases. Germline CDR1 is SEHNR and CDR2 is FQNEAQ (reference sequence). CDR3 length: 12 amino acids. The CDR3 loop reads CASSLVRDRVIF. Written as DNA, the CDR3 is TGTGCCAGCAGCTTAGTTCGGGACAGGGTCATCTTC.

The chain is built from TRBV13 and TRBJ2-1; weak D call: TRBD2 (6 bases). CDR3 size: 14 residues. The V gene lost 3 bases and the J gene lost 2 bases, with 8 bases spanning the gap. Germline V lookup: CDR1 PRHDT, CDR2 FYEKMQ (reference sequence). This chain's CDR3 is CASSFGGTYNEQFF. The CDR3 DNA is TGTGCCAGCAGCTTCGGGGGTACCTACAATGAGCAGTTCTTC. The full variable domain, completed using reference TRBV13 and TRBJ2-1, is AAGVIQSPRHLIKEKRETATLKCYPIPRHDTVYWYQQGPGQDPQFLISFYEKMQSDKGSIPDRFSAQQFSDYHSELNMSSLELGDSALYFCASSFGGTYNEQFFGPGTRLTVL.

The CDR3 protein is CASSPTRSSYEQYF. CDR3 nucleotide sequence: TGTGCCAGCTCGCCAACGAGGAGCTCCTACGAGCAGTACTTC. This chain joins TRBV18 and TRBJ2-7, with D hard to call. The CDR3 contains 14 residues. Deletions cut 6 bases from V and 0 bases from J, with 12 bases between. Germline assignment: CDR1 KGHSH and CDR2 LQKENI. Based on the CDR3 plus reference TRBV18 and TRBJ2-7, the full variable domain is NAGVMQNPRHLVRRRGQEARLRCSPMKGHSHVYWYRQLPEEGLKFMVYLQKENIIDESGMPKERFSAEFPKEGPSILRIQQVVRGDSAAYFCASSPTRSSYEQYFGPGTRLTVT.

The rearrangement uses TRBV5-6 and TRBJ1-5; 7 bases are shared with TRBD1. J was trimmed by 2 bases and V by 4 bases; bases with no gene match: 3. Germline-derived CDR1 and CDR2 are SGHDT and YYEEEE. This CDR3 spans 14 amino acids. The CDR3 coding sequence is TGTGCCAGCAGCCAGGGGGTAGGCAATCAGCCCCAGCATTTT. Its protein is CASSQGVGNQPQHF. Filled out from reference TRBV5-6 and TRBJ1-5, the complete variable domain reads DAGVTQSPTHLIKTRGQQVTLRCSPKSGHDTVSWYQQALGQGPQFIFQYYEEEERQRGNFPDRFSGHQFPNYSSELNVNALLLGDSALYLCASSQGVGNQPQHFGDGTRLSIL.

The chain links TRBV2 to TRBJ1-1; D not certain. The V end was cut by 6 bases, the J end by 0 bases, with 11 bases between. The CDR3 is 14 amino acids. Germline loops: CDR1 SNHLY, CDR2 FYNNEI. The CDR3 sequence: CASSTSSVNTEAFF. The DNA for the CDR3 is TGTGCCAGCAGCACATCGTCCGTGAACACTGAAGCTTTCTTT.

This clone has just one count. This chain connects TRBV7-8 to TRBJ2-2, with TRBD1 identical over 7 bases. Germline loops: CDR1 SGHVS, CDR2 FQNEAQ. V was clipped by 0 bases and J by 6 bases; unmatched bases: 10. The CDR3 runs 17 residues. The CDR3 loop is CASSLATGAKSPGELFF. The CDR3 DNA follows: TGTGCCAGCAGCTTAGCCACAGGGGCCAAATCCCCCGGGGAGCTGTTTTTT. Together with reference TRBV7-8 and TRBJ2-2, the CDR3 gives the full variable domain: GAGVSQSPRYKVAKRGQDVALRCDPISGHVSLFWYQQALGQGPEFLTYFQNEAQLDKSGLPSDRFFAERPEGSVSTLKIQRTQQEDSAVYLCASSLATGAKSPGELFFGEGSRLTVL.

The chain has TRBV18 and TRBJ1-2; 8 bases line up with TRBD1. Germline CDR1 and CDR2: KGHSH and LQKENI. Unmatched junction bases numbered 4, after V lost 3 bases and J lost 4 bases. This CDR3 spans 14 amino acids. This CDR3 reads CASSPEDRAYGYTF. The DNA for the CDR3 is TGTGCCAGCTCACCCGAGGACAGGGCCTATGGCTACACCTTC. The variable domain in full, completed from reference TRBV18 and TRBJ1-2, reads NAGVMQNPRHLVRRRGQEARLRCSPMKGHSHVYWYRQLPEEGLKFMVYLQKENIIDESGMPKERFSAEFPKEGPSILRIQQVVRGDSAAYFCASSPEDRAYGYTFGSGTRLTVV.

The rearrangement links TRBV12-5 to TRBJ2-1, with 13 bases that match TRBD2. V lost 2 bases, J lost 7 bases, and 8 bases stayed unmatched. This CDR3 contains 17 residues. Germline V CDR1 and CDR2: LGHNT, FRNRAP. The CDR3 sequence: CASGLLGTSGKVNEQFF. CDR3 in DNA: TGTGCTAGTGGTTTGTTGGGGACTAGCGGGAAGGTGAATGAGCAGTTCTTC.